This section outlines one TCR beta chain sequence together with its context. Its antigen is unknown. Measured with immunoSEQ multiplex PCR; TCRdb has only the in-frame clones, and not every one. The data hold roughly 30,000 clones, with around 72% observed a single time. At the end of over 8 days of culture, CD4+ T cells were isolated. PCR-confirmed SARS-CoV-2 infection occurred in the person between March and December 2020. Every participant took two doses of the BNT162b2 or mRNA-1273 vaccine. This sample is part of a study of vaccination effects on CD4 cells after COVID-19. Study-wide context: Viral peptide pool expansion of antigen-specific CD4+ T cells preceded sequencing in the ViraFEST assay. Convalescent patients, a few in all, were sampled both early and late after vaccination. Post-vaccine specimens arrived a median 72 days past the second dose. Study results and caveats: Marked clonal contraction was seen late after vaccination (in both infection- and vaccine-induced clones).

The CDR3 has 18 amino acids. The germline V gene encodes CDR1 SGHKS and CDR2 YYEKEE (reference sequence). Unmatched junction bases numbered 18, after V lost 7 bases and J lost 4 bases. The J gene is TRBJ2-5, the V gene TRBV5-5, with 11 bases that match TRBD2. The TCR sequence derives from a human donor who had a prior SARS-CoV-2 infection. Sequences were derived from CD4+ T cells from PBMCs cultured without peptide, sampled after COVID-19 vaccination. The CDR3 region is CASVPRLAGPVGGETQYF. The CDR3 DNA reads as TGTGCCAGCGTACCTCGACTAGCGGGACCAGTGGGGGGAGAGACCCAGTACTTC.